This entry concerns a single TCR beta chain. Its cognate antigen has yet to be identified. These data are taken from a study of monozygotic twins with inflammatory bowel disease (dated by TCRdb to the late 2010s). About the investigation overall: In total, approximately 30 monozygotic twin pairs made up the full study: 19 Danish pairs, all IBD-discordant, plus nine German pairs, of which four were IBD-concordant and five were IBD-discordant. The search for disease-associated traits relied mainly on comparing IBD patients with their genetically identical healthy co-twins within discordant pairs. Each individual had, on average, about 151 000 unique TCRalpha sequences and 181 000 unique TCRbeta sequences available for analysis.

From each donor, an approximately 2.3 ml peripheral blood sample was drawn into PAXgene tubes and stored at -80 degrees C. Total RNA was isolated from whole blood with the PAXgene blood miRNA kit on an automated QIAcube, without T cell sorting. Peripheral blood from monozygotic twin pairs who were concordant or discordant for inflammatory bowel disease underwent deep TCRalpha and TCRbeta repertoire profiling using unique molecular barcoding. For every twin pair, smoking habits were documented, and each individual was categorised as a current, former or never smoker. The full study reports these points: Differing immunosuppressive treatments among patients may have added background noise and inter-individual variability to the repertoires. The analysis was unable to tell different T cell subtypes apart. Compared with healthy twins, IBD patients had fewer clonotypes in common with other individuals, a difference most pronounced in patients showing signs of disease activity. IBD patients had lower TCRbeta repertoire diversity, measured by the inverse Simpson index, than their healthy co-twins. No difference in repertoire similarity was observed between concordant and discordant twins, possibly owing to limited statistical power. No single strong signal or clonotype linked to IBD turned up in the results, so the idea that one exists was not supported.

Preparation of the library involved 5' RACE. Each TCR library was prepared from around 3,400 ng of total RNA. For each sample, cDNA synthesis was carried out in eight separate reactions using SMARTScribe reverse transcriptase. During cDNA synthesis, unique molecular identifiers containing a 6-nucleotide sample barcode were introduced by template switching. Two nested PCRs of about 15 and 9 cycles amplified the TCRalpha and TCRbeta cDNA, and bead purification followed each PCR. Before amplification, the cDNA was treated with uracil DNA-glycosylase and purified using the QIAquick PCR purification kit. The second PCR added Illumina TruSeq-compatible adapters along with sample-specific barcodes. Library quality and concentration were checked on TapeStation and Qubit, and libraries were pooled at around 5 ng each. Sequencing of the pooled libraries was done on an Illumina HiSeq2500 single-index Rapid Run using custom sequencing primers and 2 x 100 bp reads. The study's own analysis went as follows. MiGEC version 1.2.6 was used for UMI-based consensus assembly to correct PCR and sequencing errors. MiXCR version 2.1.1 was used for V(D)J alignment, clonotype assembly and CDR3 extraction. To normalise gene usage, clonotype sharing and MAIT/NKT TCR abundance, the top 1000, 10 000 and 20 000 clonotypes in each sample were analysed. Diversity was computed as the inverse Simpson index with the vegan R package after downsampling to 27 000 UMIs. Paired Mann-Whitney U tests were applied to discordant twin pairs, and Benjamini-Hochberg correction was used for multiple testing. TCRdb reprocessed the reads into one record per CDR3 protein sequence, lacking DNA. It is TCRdb's table, rather than the study itself, that gives the V and J calls and clone size. This sample's records show hundreds of thousands of distinct CDR3 sequences. The ten biggest clones cover about 2.3% of the sample.

The sequence derives from a human donor with ulcerative colitis or Crohn's disease, or a healthy co-twin of an affected twin (not recorded which). Sample: blood.

The CDR3 region has the sequence CAISDRDESQPQHF. The chain is encoded by TRBV10-3 joined to TRBJ1-5; TCRdb proposes TRBD1, but this gene call is untestable without DNA. Taken from the germline V gene, the CDR1 and CDR2 loops are ENHRY and SYGVKD. CDR3 length: 14 amino acids, cysteine to phenylalanine. No DNA has been recorded.